The clone carrying this T cell receptor (beta chain) was observed many times. TCR alpha and beta CDR3 regions were amplified from RNA using iRepertoire nested multiplex PCR. TCRdb ran MiXCR on the multiplex PCR reads and lists one entry per CDR3 protein. The sample contains around 100,000 distinct CDR3 sequences, about 30% of which appear only once. The data derive from a study of glioma-infiltrating T cells. Germline CDR1 MNHNS, CDR2 SASEGT. CDR3 length: 12 residues. Input material: glioma tissue, nonneoplastic brain tissue, or PBMCs (not recorded which). This chain joins TRBV6-1 and TRBJ1-4; weak D call: TRBD1 (5 bases). This clonotype was sampled from a human donor with low-grade glioma or glioblastoma, undergoing nonglioma brain surgery, or in good health (not recorded which). The CDR3 reads CSTGGTEEKLFF. The CDR3 DNA reads TGTTCCACCGGGGGGACGGAAGAAAAACTGTTTTTT.